This T cell receptor (beta chain) was documented in a study of cytomegalovirus exposure and HLA in healthy donors. Study background: Some 200 million T cells yielded around 120 million unique TCR beta sequences in earlier analysis. Study outcomes and limitations: A later look showed TCR association rates differing by HLA locus, highest for DRB1 and lowest for HLA-C. Previous analysis showed most TCR beta V segments were productive about 87% or about 30% of the time. The authors enumerated 150 to 200 TCR beta chains as linked to cytomegalovirus.

Details on this clone: The antigen is unknown. Other DNA sequences of this sample code for an identical CDR3.

Trimming left V 0 bases short and J 1 base short, with 6 bases between. The CDR3 loop spans 13 amino acids. Germline values: CDR1 GTSNPN, CDR2 SVGIG (reference sequence). With 60 Vbeta and 13 Jbeta primers, the PCR was carried out. Measured with immunoSEQ multiplex PCR; TCRdb has only the in-frame clones, and not every one. The sample includes tens of thousands of clones, 75% of them seen just once. What was sequenced was PBMCs. This sequence was found in a man aged 40-49 years in good health and CMV-seronegative. The genes are TRBV30 and TRBJ1-1; TRBD1 might be the D (5 bases). The DNA for the CDR3 is TGTGCCTGGAGTGTAGGGGAGAACACTGAAGCTTTCTTT. This gives the protein CAWSVGENTEAFF.